This T cell receptor (beta chain) was recorded in a study of blood T cell repertoires in COVID-19 (dated by TCRdb to the early 2020s). Study-level background: Samples covering the acute and convalescent phases of COVID-19 were provided by collaborators in the United States, Italy and Spain. The material from the prospective study consisted of cDNA or gDNA derived from T cells, B-cell-depleted T cells, or PBMCs. Deeply sampled blood TCRbeta repertoires from subjects exposed to, actively infected with, or recovered from COVID-19 were included in the dataset. The repertoires were released in a freely available public database meant as a resource for research on the immune response to SARS-CoV-2. The samples were drawn from the first 160 participants of the ongoing ImmuneRACE study and from 1,254 subjects provided by 6 global collaborators. The sample metadata nearly always contained a de-identified subject ID, COVID-19 status, age in years and sex. HLA class I and class II types, where available, came from metadata supplied by the sample provider rather than from assay-based typing.

A second Seattle source provided samples from volunteer blood donors who had recovered from COVID-19. The collaborating institutions used their own protocols to collect whole blood in K2EDTA tubes. For TCRbeta analysis, collaborators shipped samples in one of three forms: frozen whole blood, isolated PBMCs, or DNA extracted from either of those sample types. About this clone: Its antigen is not yet known. The sample holds no much larger clone one base away, and base qualities are not on file.

Overall results and qualifications from the work: How much clinical and demographic metadata was included differed by source and by participant, and the metadata was provided uncurated.

The immunoSEQ Assay, a bias-controlled multiplex PCR, was used to amplify TCRbeta CDR3 regions from genomic DNA. Regarding the original processing steps: The number of nucleated cells in each sample was estimated from the amplification of reference gene primers within the assay. Sequence reads were collapsed and filtered to measure the absolute abundance of every unique TCRbeta CDR3 rearrangement. For each sample, productive Simpson clonality was calculated as the square root of Simpson's diversity index across productive rearrangements. The source is immuneACCESS, and TCRdb retained only in-frame sequences with V and J called. Part of the clones is not carried over; for the studies checked, unresolved V genes explain less than half of this, and the remainder is unexplained. V, J and clone size are taken as reported in that table, and D and trimming were inferred from the DNA itself. In this sample the table shows about 170,000 clones, more than 70% of which occur a single time. The ten biggest clones cover around 2.1% of the sample.

This TCR was recovered from a man aged 45-60 years who had recovered from COVID-19. Source material: peripheral blood.

The sequenced DNA is TGTGCCAGCTCACCACGGGGGACAGGGGCCACTGAAGCTTTCTTT. Its product reads: CASSPRGTGATEAFF. Here the chain combines TRBV18 and TRBJ1-1; 10 nucleotides in the junction match TRBD1. The germline V gene supplies CDR1 KGHSH and CDR2 LQKENI. The CDR3 goes from the cysteine to the phenylalanine over 15 residues. Only the CDR3 region is kept as DNA, spanning 45 bases read in frame from base 1. V and J are trimmed by 1 base and 4 bases, and the gene matches miss 3 bases of the junction.